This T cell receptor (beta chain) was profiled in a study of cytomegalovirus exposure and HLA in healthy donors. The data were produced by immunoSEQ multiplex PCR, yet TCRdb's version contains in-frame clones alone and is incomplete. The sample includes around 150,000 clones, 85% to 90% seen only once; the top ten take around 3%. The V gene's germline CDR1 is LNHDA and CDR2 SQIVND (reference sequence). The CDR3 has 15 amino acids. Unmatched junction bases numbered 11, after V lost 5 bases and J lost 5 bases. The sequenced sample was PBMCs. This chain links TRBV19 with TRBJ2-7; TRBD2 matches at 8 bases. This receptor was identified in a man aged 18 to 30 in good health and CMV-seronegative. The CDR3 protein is CASSQTGTSSHEQYF. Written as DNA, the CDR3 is TGTGCCAGTAGTCAAACCGGGACTAGTTCCCACGAGCAGTACTTC.